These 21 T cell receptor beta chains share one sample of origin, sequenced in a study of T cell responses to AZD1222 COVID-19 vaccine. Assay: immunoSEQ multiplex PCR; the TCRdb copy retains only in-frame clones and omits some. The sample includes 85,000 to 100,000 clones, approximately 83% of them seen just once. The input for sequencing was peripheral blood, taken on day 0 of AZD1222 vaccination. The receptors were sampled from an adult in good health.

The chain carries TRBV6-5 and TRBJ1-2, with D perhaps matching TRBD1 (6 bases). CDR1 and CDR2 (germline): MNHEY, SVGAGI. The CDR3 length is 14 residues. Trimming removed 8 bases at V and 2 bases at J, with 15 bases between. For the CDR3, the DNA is TGTGCCAGCCGAATTCAGGGGATCAACTATGGCTACACCTTC. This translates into CASRIQGINYGYTF.

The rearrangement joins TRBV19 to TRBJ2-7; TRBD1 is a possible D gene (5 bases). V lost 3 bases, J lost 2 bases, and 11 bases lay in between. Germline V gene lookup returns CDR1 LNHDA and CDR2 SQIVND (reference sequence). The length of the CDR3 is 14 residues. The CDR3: CASSIGQGAYEQYF. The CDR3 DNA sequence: TGTGCCAGTAGTATTGGCCAAGGGGCCTACGAGCAGTACTTC.

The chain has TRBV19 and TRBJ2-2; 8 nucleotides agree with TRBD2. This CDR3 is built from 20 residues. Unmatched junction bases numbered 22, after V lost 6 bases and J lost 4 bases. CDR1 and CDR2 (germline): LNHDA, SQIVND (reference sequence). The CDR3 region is CASSPSSIFSGNNPTGELFF. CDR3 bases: TGTGCCAGTAGCCCCTCGTCCATCTTTAGCGGGAATAATCCCACCGGGGAGCTGTTTTTT.

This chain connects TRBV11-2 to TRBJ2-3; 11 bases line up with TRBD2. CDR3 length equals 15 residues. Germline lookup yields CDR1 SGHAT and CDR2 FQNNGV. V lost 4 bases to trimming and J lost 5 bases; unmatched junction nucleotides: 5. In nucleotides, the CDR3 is TGTGCCAGCAGCTGGGCTAGCGGGGGGCGAGATACGCAGTATTTT. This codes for CASSWASGGRDTQYF.

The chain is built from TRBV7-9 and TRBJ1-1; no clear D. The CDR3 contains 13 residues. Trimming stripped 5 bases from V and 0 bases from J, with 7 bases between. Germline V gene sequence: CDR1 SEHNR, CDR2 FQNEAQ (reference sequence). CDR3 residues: CASSITLNTEAFF. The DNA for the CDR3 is TGTGCCAGCAGCATCACCCTGAACACTGAAGCTTTCTTT.

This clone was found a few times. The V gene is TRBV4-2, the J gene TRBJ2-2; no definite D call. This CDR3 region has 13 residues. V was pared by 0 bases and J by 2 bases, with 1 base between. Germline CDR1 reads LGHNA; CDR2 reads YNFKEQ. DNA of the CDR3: TGTGCCAGCAGCCAAGACAACACCGGGGAGCTGTTTTTT. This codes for CASSQDNTGELFF.

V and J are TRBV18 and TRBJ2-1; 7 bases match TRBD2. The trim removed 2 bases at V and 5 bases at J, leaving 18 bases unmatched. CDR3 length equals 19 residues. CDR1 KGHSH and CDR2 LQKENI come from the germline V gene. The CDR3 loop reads CASSPSFGLRERGDNEQFF. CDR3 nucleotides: TGTGCCAGCTCACCAAGTTTCGGGTTGCGGGAGCGAGGGGACAATGAGCAGTTCTTC.

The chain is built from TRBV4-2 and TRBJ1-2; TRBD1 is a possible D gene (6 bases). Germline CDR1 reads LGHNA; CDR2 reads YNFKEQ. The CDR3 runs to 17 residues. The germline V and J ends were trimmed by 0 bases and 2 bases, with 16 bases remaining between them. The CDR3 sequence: CASSQEGGWGANYGYTF. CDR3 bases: TGTGCCAGCAGCCAAGAGGGTGGTTGGGGGGCGAACTATGGCTACACCTTC.

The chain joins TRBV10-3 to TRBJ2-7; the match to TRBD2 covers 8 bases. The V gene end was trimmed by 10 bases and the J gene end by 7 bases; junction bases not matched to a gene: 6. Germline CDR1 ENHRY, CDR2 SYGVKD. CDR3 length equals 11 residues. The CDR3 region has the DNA TGTGCCACCGGGAGGGAAGAGGAGCAGTACTTC. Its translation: CATGREEEQYF.

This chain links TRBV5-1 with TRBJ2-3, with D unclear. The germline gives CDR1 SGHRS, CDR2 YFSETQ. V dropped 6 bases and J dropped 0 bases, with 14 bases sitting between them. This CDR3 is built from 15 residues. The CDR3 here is CASTLSGSSTDTQYF. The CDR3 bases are TGCGCCAGCACCCTTTCAGGATCTAGCACAGATACGCAGTATTTT.

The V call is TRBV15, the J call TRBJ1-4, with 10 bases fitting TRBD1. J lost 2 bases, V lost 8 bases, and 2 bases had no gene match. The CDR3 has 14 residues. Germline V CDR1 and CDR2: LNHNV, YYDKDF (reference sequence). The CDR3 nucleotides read TGTGCCACCGGGACAGGGGATACTAATGAAAAACTGTTTTTT. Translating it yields CATGTGDTNEKLFF.

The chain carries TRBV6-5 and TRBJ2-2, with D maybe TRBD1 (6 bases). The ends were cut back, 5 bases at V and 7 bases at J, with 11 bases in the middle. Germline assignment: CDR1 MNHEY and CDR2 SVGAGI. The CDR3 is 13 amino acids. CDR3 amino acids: CASSTRGYGELFF. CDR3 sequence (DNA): TGTGCCAGCAGTACAAGGGGGTACGGGGAGCTGTTTTTT.

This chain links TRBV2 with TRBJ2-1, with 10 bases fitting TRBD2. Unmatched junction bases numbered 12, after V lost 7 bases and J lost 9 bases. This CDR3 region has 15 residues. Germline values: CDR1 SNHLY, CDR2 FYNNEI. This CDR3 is CASKSVASGGGEQFF. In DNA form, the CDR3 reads TGTGCCAGCAAGTCGGTGGCTAGCGGGGGCGGTGAGCAGTTCTTC.

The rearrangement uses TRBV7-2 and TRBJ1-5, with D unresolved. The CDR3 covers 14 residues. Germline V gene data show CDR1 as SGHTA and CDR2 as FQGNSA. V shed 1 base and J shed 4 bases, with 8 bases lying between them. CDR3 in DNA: TGTGCCAGCAGCTTAGGGACCCTAAATCAGCCCCAGCATTTT. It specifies CASSLGTLNQPQHF.

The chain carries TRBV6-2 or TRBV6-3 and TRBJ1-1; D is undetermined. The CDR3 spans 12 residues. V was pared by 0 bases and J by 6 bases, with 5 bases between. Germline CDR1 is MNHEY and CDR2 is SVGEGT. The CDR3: CASSYSGSEAFF. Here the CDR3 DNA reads TGTGCCAGCAGTTACTCGGGATCTGAAGCTTTCTTT.

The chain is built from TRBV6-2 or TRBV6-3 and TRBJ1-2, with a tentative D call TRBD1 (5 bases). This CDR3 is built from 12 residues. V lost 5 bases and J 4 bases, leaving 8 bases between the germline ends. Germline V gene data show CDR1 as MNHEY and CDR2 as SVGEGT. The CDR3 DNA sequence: TGTGCCAGCAGTCCAGGGCTCTATGGCTACACCTTC. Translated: CASSPGLYGYTF.

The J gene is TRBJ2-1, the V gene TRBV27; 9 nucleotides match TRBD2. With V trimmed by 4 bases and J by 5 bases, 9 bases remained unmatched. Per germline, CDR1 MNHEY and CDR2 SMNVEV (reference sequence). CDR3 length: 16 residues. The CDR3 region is CASSSYSGGKHNEQFF. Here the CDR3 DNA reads TGTGCCAGCAGTTCCTATAGCGGGGGCAAACACAATGAGCAGTTCTTC.

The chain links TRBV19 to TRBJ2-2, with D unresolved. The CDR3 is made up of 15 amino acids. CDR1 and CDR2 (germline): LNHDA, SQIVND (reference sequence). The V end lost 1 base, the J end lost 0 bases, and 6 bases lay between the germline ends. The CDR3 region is CASSIGFANTGELFF. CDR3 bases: TGTGCCAGTAGTATAGGGTTCGCGAACACCGGGGAGCTGTTTTTT.

The DNA of the CDR3 is TGTGCCAGCAGGACAGATAATAATTCACCCCTCCACTTT. Translated, it gives CASRTDNNSPLHF. The chain employs TRBV2 and TRBJ1-6; possible D gene TRBD1, 5 bases. In germline, CDR1 is SNHLY, CDR2 FYNNEI. The V end was cut by 6 bases, the J end by 5 bases, with 8 bases between. CDR3 length: 13 residues.

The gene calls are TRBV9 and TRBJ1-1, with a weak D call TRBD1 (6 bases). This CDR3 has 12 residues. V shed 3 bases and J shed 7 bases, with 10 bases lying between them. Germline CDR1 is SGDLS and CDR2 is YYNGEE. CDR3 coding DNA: TGTGCCAGCAGCGCAGACAGGCTTGAAGCTTTCTTT. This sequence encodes CASSADRLEAFF.

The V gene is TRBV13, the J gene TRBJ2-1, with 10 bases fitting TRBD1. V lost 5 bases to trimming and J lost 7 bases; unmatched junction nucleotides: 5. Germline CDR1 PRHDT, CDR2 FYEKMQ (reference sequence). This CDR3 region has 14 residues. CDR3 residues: CASSDRDRGNEQFF. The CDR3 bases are TGTGCCAGCAGCGACCGGGACAGGGGTAATGAGCAGTTCTTC.